The rows below give T cell receptor beta chains drawn from one sample of a study of identical twins. Via MiXCR, TCRdb re-called the 5' RACE reads, giving one row per CDR3 protein. The data show 400,000 to 500,000 distinct CDR3 sequences, around 20% seen once. Input material: naive T cells sorted from blood. These receptors originate from a man aged 45 to 65 in good health. CDR3s include the opening cysteine and the closing phenylalanine or tryptophan. The order of the fields is J gene, V gene, D gene, CDR3 protein. D genes are given only for firm matches.

J: TRBJ1-5
V: TRBV6-2/TRBV6-3
D: TRBD1
CDR3: CASSRDRGIVQPQHF

J: TRBJ2-3
V: TRBV4-3
D: TRBD2
CDR3: CASSQAWRGYTDTQYF

J: TRBJ2-7
V: TRBV12-3/TRBV12-4
D: NA
CDR3: CASSLAGVNEQYF

J: TRBJ2-3
V: TRBV5-1
D: TRBD1
CDR3: CASSIQGASDTQYF

J: TRBJ1-6
V: TRBV4-2
D: NA
CDR3: CASSLQTGNSPLHF

J: TRBJ2-1
V: TRBV20-1
D: NA
CDR3: CSARGGGPYNEQFF

J: TRBJ1-6
V: TRBV7-2
D: TRBD1
CDR3: CASSLATGVNSPLHF

J: TRBJ1-1
V: TRBV6-1
D: NA
CDR3: CASQPGLSVQTTEAFF

J: TRBJ2-2
V: TRBV30
D: NA
CDR3: CAWNLIGNTGELFF

J: TRBJ2-5
V: TRBV5-5
D: NA
CDR3: CASSPSGTLPTETQYF

J: TRBJ2-2
V: TRBV5-1
D: TRBD2
CDR3: CASSLDAGGRTGELFF

J: TRBJ1-5
V: TRBV12-3/TRBV12-4
D: NA
CDR3: CASSIRGGQPQHF

J: TRBJ2-1
V: TRBV18
D: TRBD2
CDR3: CASSPLAGEWNEQFF

J: TRBJ2-1
V: TRBV5-1
D: NA
CDR3: CASSSPGVRDNEQFF

J: TRBJ1-2
V: TRBV20-1
D: NA
CDR3: CSASSRRDYGYTF

J: TRBJ2-1
V: TRBV7-8
D: NA
CDR3: CASNQPGHRNNEQFF

J: TRBJ1-1
V: TRBV15
D: NA
CDR3: CATSRETFGTEAFF

J: TRBJ2-2
V: TRBV20-1
D: NA
CDR3: CSLRGLSTLPGELFF

J: TRBJ2-3
V: TRBV5-5
D: NA
CDR3: CASSPDSPTDTQYF

J: TRBJ2-3
V: TRBV5-1
D: TRBD2
CDR3: CASSSPGGEGADTQYF

J: TRBJ2-1
V: TRBV7-2
D: NA
CDR3: CASSLDPNSYNEQFF

J: TRBJ2-7
V: TRBV12-3/TRBV12-4
D: TRBD1
CDR3: CASSQGAAHHEQYF

J: TRBJ2-7
V: TRBV28
D: NA
CDR3: CASQVQRAHYEQYF

J: TRBJ2-1
V: TRBV20-1
D: NA
CDR3: CSASTVTHNEQFF

J: TRBJ2-7
V: TRBV20-1
D: NA
CDR3: CSASPRIPHYEQYF

J: TRBJ2-5
V: TRBV11-2
D: NA
CDR3: CASSPGTKETQYF

J: TRBJ2-3
V: TRBV5-1
D: TRBD2
CDR3: CASSRGTSGGATDTQYF

J: TRBJ1-6
V: TRBV12-3/TRBV12-4
D: TRBD1
CDR3: CASSRTGRNSPLHF

J: TRBJ2-1
V: TRBV2
D: NA
CDR3: CASGSGLTYNEQFF

J: TRBJ2-5
V: TRBV20-1
D: TRBD2
CDR3: CSASQRGGRETQYF

J: TRBJ1-2
V: TRBV28
D: TRBD1
CDR3: CASSSRDRGGYTF

J: TRBJ2-5
V: TRBV12-3/TRBV12-4
D: NA
CDR3: CASNYRDSPNGETQYF

J: TRBJ2-7
V: TRBV4-1
D: NA
CDR3: CASSHPPKDTYEQYF

J: TRBJ2-5
V: TRBV28
D: TRBD1
CDR3: CASSLGQRTGAVETQYF

J: TRBJ1-2
V: TRBV24-1
D: NA
CDR3: CATSDFDGYTF

J: TRBJ2-7
V: TRBV9
D: NA
CDR3: CAQEGARREQYF

J: TRBJ2-7
V: TRBV5-5
D: TRBD1
CDR3: CASSLEVQGAYEQYF

J: TRBJ2-7
V: TRBV12-3/TRBV12-4
D: TRBD1
CDR3: CASSRRGRVYEQYF

J: TRBJ2-5
V: TRBV5-6
D: TRBD1
CDR3: CASSLRTGGFGTQYF

J: TRBJ2-1
V: TRBV29-1
D: NA
CDR3: CSVEVKPNEQFF

J: TRBJ1-4
V: TRBV11-3
D: TRBD1
CDR3: CASSLTGQSNEKLFF

J: TRBJ2-7
V: TRBV6-5
D: TRBD1
CDR3: CASSYATGGVYEQYF

J: TRBJ2-7
V: TRBV7-2
D: TRBD2
CDR3: CASSPTSGTNEQYF

J: TRBJ2-1
V: TRBV20-1
D: NA
CDR3: CSAREEGTRTSGNEQFF

J: TRBJ2-7
V: TRBV6-5
D: NA
CDR3: CASSYSSGLSAYEQYF

J: TRBJ2-7
V: TRBV20-1
D: NA
CDR3: CSAIRTPGYEQYF

J: TRBJ1-2
V: TRBV20-1
D: NA
CDR3: CSASTRDLGYTF

J: TRBJ2-3
V: TRBV12-3/TRBV12-4
D: TRBD1
CDR3: CASSPRDRGADTQYF